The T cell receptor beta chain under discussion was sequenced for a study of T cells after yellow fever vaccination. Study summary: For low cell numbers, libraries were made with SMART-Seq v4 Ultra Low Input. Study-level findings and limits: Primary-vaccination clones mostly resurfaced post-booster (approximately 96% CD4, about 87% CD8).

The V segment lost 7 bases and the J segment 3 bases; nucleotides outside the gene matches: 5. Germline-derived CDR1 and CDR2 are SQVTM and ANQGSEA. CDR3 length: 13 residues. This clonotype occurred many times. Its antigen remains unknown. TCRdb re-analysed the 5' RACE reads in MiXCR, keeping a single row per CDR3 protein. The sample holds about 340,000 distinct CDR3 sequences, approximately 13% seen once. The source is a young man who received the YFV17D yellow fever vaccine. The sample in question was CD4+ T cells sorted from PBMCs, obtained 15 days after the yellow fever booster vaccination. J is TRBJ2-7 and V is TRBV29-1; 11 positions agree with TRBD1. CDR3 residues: CSARDRGVYEQYF. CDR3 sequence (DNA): TGCAGCGCCCGGGACAGGGGGGTCTACGAGCAGTACTTC.